The 14 T cell receptor beta chains given below trace back to one sample, sequenced in a study of radiotherapy plus CTLA-4 blockade in lung cancer. The data were produced by immunoSEQ multiplex PCR, yet TCRdb's version contains in-frame clones alone and is incomplete. The sample contains approximately 77,000 clones, under 90% of which appear only once. The sample here was peripheral blood, taken from a patient treated with radiotherapy plus ipilimumab. The receptors were gathered from a human donor with non-small cell lung cancer who had stable disease on radiotherapy plus ipilimumab.

Regarding this clone: Distinct nucleotide sequences in the sample also encode this CDR3. The rearrangement uses TRBV4-1 and TRBJ2-7; TRBD1 agrees at 9 bases. The V and J ends lost 2 bases and 2 bases, in that order; junction bases with no gene match: 4. The germline V gene encodes CDR1 MGHRA and CDR2 YSYEKL. The CDR3 totals 15 residues. In DNA form, the CDR3 reads TGCGCCAGCAGCCAACCGGGACAGGGAGCCTACGAGCAGTACTTC. Its translation: CASSQPGQGAYEQYF.

The chain links TRBV28 to TRBJ1-5, with 7 bases lining up with TRBD1. There are 13 residues in the CDR3. Germline trimming cut 7 bases from V and 4 bases from J; bases unmatched to any gene: 4. Looked up from germline, CDR1 is MDHEN and CDR2 is SYDVKM. As DNA, the CDR3 is TGTGCCAGCAAAACAGGGGTTAATCAGCCCCAGCATTTT. Protein sequence: CASKTGVNQPQHF.

The chain carries TRBV6-1 and TRBJ2-5, with 9 nucleotides matching TRBD1. The V gene end was trimmed by 4 bases and the J gene end by 5 bases; junction bases not matched to a gene: 5. Germline CDR1 and CDR2: MNHNS and SASEGT. The CDR3 is 14 amino acids. CDR3 region: CASSVQGADETQYF. DNA for the CDR3: TGTGCCAGCAGTGTACAGGGGGCTGATGAGACCCAGTACTTC.

This rearrangement joins TRBV7-8 to TRBJ2-6, with 8 bases that match TRBD1. The CDR3 extends over 18 amino acids. Germline CDR1 and CDR2: SGHVS and FQNEAQ. Losses at the gene ends were 5 bases for V and 0 bases for J; bases not matched to a gene: 9. The CDR3 nucleotides are TGTGCCAGCAGCCCCGACAGGGGCCGCTACTCTGGGGCCAACGTCCTGACTTTC. Translated, it gives CASSPDRGRYSGANVLTF.

The V call is TRBV4-1, the J call TRBJ2-1, with 7 bases matching TRBD2. V gave up 3 bases and J gave up 5 bases; unmatched junction bases: 1. Germline assignment: CDR1 MGHRA and CDR2 YSYEKL. CDR3 length: 13 amino acids. Here the CDR3 reads CASSQGGNNEQFF. The CDR3 nucleotides are TGCGCCAGCAGCCAGGGGGGGAACAATGAGCAGTTCTTC.

This CDR3 is CASTQGLPNNEQFF. CDR3 coding DNA: TGTGCCAGCACCCAGGGACTACCGAACAATGAGCAGTTCTTC. This chain uses TRBV9 with TRBJ2-1; TRBD2 matches 7 bases. In germline, CDR1 is SGDLS, CDR2 YYNGEE. V gave up 6 bases and J gave up 5 bases; unmatched junction bases: 8. The CDR3 sequence is 14 residues long.

The chain carries TRBV6-5 and TRBJ1-6; a possible D gene is TRBD1 (5 bases). Germline V lookup: CDR1 MNHEY, CDR2 SVGAGI. Trimming cost V 2 bases and J 8 bases, with 10 bases left between them. This CDR3 is 14 amino acids long. The CDR3 sequence is CASSYDRKDSPLHF. The DNA of the CDR3 is TGTGCCAGCAGTTACGACAGAAAAGATTCACCCCTCCACTTT.

This chain joins TRBV7-8 and TRBJ2-3; a weak D match, TRBD1 (6 bases). The CDR3 sequence is 13 residues long. Trimming pared 5 bases from V and 6 bases from J, leaving 12 bases between. The germline V gene has CDR1 SGHVS and CDR2 FQNEAQ. The CDR3 protein is CASSPRDTDTQYF. The DNA for the CDR3 is TGTGCCAGCAGCCCCCGGGACACGGATACGCAGTATTTT.

The genes are TRBV5-4 and TRBJ1-1; 10 positions match TRBD1. This CDR3 is 16 amino acids long. Germline CDR1 SGHNT, CDR2 YYREEE (reference sequence). V lost 4 bases to trimming and J lost 2 bases; unmatched junction nucleotides: 8. CDR3 nucleotides: TGTGCCAGCAGCCCGACAGGGGGCGCGGGCAACACTGAAGCTTTCTTT. Translating gives CASSPTGGAGNTEAFF.

V usage is TRBV18 and J usage is TRBJ2-1; the match to TRBD2 covers 7 bases. The V gene end was trimmed by 3 bases and the J gene end by 2 bases; junction bases not matched to a gene: 4. The CDR3 sequence is 15 residues long. Germline values: CDR1 KGHSH, CDR2 LQKENI. The DNA for the CDR3 is TGTGCCAGCTCACCTTCTAGCGGTACCTACAATGAGCAGTTCTTC. Amino acids: CASSPSSGTYNEQFF.

This clone has just a few counts. The chain combines TRBV7-2 with TRBJ1-6; D unclear. Germline loops: CDR1 SGHTA, CDR2 FQGNSA. The ends were cut back, 1 base at V and 5 bases at J, with 9 bases in the middle. The CDR3 covers 15 residues. This CDR3 reads CASSLVRENNSPLHF. The DNA of the CDR3 is TGTGCCAGCAGCTTAGTTCGGGAAAATAATTCACCCCTCCACTTT.

The chain combines TRBV7-2 with TRBJ2-1; TRBD1 might be the D (6 bases). V was clipped by 3 bases and J by 8 bases, with 14 bases between them. The germline V gene encodes CDR1 SGHTA and CDR2 FQGNSA. This CDR3 comprises 14 residues. In DNA form, the CDR3 reads TGTGCCAGCAGCTTCCACACAGGGAACGATGAGCAGTTCTTC. It is translated as CASSFHTGNDEQFF.

The chain has TRBV30 and TRBJ2-1; 8 bases are a match to TRBD2. Germline CDR1 GTSNPN, CDR2 SVGIG (reference sequence). The CDR3 spans 16 residues. The V segment lost 5 bases and the J segment 5 bases; nucleotides outside the gene matches: 14. The CDR3 sequence: CAWPTSGRPRHNEQFF. In DNA form, the CDR3 reads TGTGCCTGGCCAACTAGCGGAAGACCTCGGCACAATGAGCAGTTCTTC. The full variable domain, its missing parts supplied by reference TRBV30 and TRBJ2-1, is SQTIHQWPATLVQPVGSPLSLECTVEGTSNPNLYWYRQAAGRGLQLLFYSVGIGQISSEVPQNLSASRPQDRQFILSSKKLLLSDSGFYLCAWPTSGRPRHNEQFFGPGTRLTVL.

This clone was found a few times. The V and J genes are TRBV7-9 and TRBJ2-1, with D possibly TRBD2 on 6 matching bases. CDR3 length: 13 amino acids. Germline assignment: CDR1 SEHNR and CDR2 FQNEAQ (reference sequence). The V end was cut by 5 bases, the J end by 6 bases, with 11 bases between. The CDR3 sequence: CASSGWDSNEQFF. The CDR3 coding sequence is TGTGCCAGCAGCGGTTGGGACTCCAATGAGCAGTTCTTC.